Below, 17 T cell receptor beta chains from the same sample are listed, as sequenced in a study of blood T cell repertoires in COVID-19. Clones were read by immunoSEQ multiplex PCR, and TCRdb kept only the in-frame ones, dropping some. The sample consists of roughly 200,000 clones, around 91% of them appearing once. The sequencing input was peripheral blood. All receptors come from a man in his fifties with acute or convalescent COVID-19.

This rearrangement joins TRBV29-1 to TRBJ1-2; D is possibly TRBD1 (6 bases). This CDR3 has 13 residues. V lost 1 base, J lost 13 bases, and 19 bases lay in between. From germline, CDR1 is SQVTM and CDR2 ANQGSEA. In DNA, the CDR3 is TGCAGCGTTGAAGGGCCCCAAACAGGGTTTGTCACCTTC. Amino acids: CSVEGPQTGFVTF.

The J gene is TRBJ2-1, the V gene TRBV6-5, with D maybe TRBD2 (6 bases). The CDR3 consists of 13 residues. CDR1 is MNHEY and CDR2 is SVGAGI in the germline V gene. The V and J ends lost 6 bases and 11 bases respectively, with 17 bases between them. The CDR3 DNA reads TGTGCCAGCAGGACTAGTGGGCCGAGGAAGCAGTTCTTC. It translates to CASRTSGPRKQFF.

This CDR3 reads CASSELVSYEQYF. The CDR3 DNA reads TGCGCCAGCAGTGAGTTGGTCAGCTACGAGCAGTACTTC. The chain couples TRBV10-2 to TRBJ2-7; D is uncertain. The CDR3 loop spans 13 amino acids. In germline, CDR1 is WSHSY, CDR2 SAAADI. Deletions cut 1 base from V and 3 bases from J, with 7 bases between.

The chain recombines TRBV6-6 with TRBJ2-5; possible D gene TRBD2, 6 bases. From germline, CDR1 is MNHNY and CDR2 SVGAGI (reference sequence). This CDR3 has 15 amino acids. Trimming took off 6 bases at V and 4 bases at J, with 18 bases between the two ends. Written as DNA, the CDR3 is TGTGCCAGCAGACTACTAACTAGCAATCGAGAGACCCAGTACTTC. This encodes CASRLLTSNRETQYF.

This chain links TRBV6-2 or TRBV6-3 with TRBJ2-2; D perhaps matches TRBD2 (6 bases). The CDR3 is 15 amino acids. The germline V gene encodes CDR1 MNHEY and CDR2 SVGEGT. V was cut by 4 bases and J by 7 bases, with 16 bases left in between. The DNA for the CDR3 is TGTGCCAGCAGTTTGACTAGGGGACCCGTCGGGGAGCTGTTTTTT. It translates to CASSLTRGPVGELFF.

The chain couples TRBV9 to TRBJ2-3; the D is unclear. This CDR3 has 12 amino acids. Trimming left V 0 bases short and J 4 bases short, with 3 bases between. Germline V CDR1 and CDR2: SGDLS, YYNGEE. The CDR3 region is CASSVAADTQYF. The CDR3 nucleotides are TGTGCCAGCAGCGTAGCGGCAGATACGCAGTATTTT.

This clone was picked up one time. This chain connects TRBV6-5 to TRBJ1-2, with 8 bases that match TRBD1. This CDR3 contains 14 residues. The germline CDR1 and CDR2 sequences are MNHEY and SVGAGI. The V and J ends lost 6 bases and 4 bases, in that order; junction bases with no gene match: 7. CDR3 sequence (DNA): TGTGCCAGCAGAAAGACAGGGGTCGGCTATGGCTACACCTTC. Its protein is CASRKTGVGYGYTF.

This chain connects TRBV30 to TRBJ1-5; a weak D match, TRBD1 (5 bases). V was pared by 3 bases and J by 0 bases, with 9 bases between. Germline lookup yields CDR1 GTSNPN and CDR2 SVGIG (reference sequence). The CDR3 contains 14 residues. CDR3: CAWSTGTSNQPQHF. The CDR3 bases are TGTGCCTGGAGCACAGGTACTAGCAATCAGCCCCAGCATTTT.

The CDR3: CASSEFAYNEQFF. For the CDR3, the DNA is TGTGCCAGCAGTGAATTCGCCTACAATGAGCAGTTCTTC. This rearrangement joins TRBV2 to TRBJ2-1; D gene ambiguous. Germline V lookup: CDR1 SNHLY, CDR2 FYNNEI. Trimming removed 2 bases from V and 2 bases from J, with 4 bases in between. The CDR3 sequence is 13 residues long.

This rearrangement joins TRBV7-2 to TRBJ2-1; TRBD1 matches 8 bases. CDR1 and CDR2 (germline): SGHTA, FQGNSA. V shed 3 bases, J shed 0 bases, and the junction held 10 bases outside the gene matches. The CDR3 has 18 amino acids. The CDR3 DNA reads TGTGCCAGCAGCTTCTCCGGGACAGGTCCCGTCTCCTACAATGAGCAGTTCTTC. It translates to CASSFSGTGPVSYNEQFF.

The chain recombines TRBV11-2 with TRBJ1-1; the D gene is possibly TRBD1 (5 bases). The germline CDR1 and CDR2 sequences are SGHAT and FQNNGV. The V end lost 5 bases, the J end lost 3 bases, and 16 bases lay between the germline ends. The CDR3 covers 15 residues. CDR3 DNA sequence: TGTGCCAGCAGCCCTAGGGGTACAGGTTACACTGAAGCTTTCTTT. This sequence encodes CASSPRGTGYTEAFF.

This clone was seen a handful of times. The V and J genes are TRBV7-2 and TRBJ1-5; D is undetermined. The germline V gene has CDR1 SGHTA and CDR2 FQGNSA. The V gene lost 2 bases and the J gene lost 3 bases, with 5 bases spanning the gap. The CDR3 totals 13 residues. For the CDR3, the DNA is TGTGCCAGCAGCTTACGGGACAATCAGCCCCAGCATTTT. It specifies CASSLRDNQPQHF. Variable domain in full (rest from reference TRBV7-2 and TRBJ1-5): GAGVSQSPSNKVTEKGKDVELRCDPISGHTALYWYRQSLGQGLEFLIYFQGNSAPDKSGLPSDRFSAERTGGSVSTLTIQRTQQEDSAVYLCASSLRDNQPQHFGDGTRLSIL.

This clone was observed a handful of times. This CDR3 reads CASSDRGVGTEAFF. CDR3 coding DNA: TGTGCCAGTAGCGACAGGGGGGTGGGCACTGAAGCTTTCTTT. The chain carries TRBV19 and TRBJ1-1; 9 bases are shared with TRBD1. Germline-derived CDR1 and CDR2 are LNHDA and SQIVND (reference sequence). V was clipped by 6 bases and J by 4 bases; unmatched bases: 6. The CDR3 totals 14 residues.

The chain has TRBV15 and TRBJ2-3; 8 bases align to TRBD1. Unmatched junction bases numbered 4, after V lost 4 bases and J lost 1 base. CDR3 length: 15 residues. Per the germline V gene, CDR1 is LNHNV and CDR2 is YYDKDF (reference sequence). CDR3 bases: TGTGCCACCAGCAAGGACAGGGCCGGCACAGATACGCAGTATTTT. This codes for CATSKDRAGTDTQYF.

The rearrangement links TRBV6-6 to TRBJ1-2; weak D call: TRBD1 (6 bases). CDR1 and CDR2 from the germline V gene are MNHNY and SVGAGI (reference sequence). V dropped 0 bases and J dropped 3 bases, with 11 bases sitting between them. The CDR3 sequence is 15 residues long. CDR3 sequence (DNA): TGTGCCAGCAGTTACTCTCGGGGGGCCTACTATGGCTACACCTTC. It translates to CASSYSRGAYYGYTF.

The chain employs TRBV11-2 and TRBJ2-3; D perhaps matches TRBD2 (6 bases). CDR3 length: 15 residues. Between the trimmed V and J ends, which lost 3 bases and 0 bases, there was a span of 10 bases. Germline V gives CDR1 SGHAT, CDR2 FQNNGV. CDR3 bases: TGTGCCAGCAGCTTTACACTAGCTAGCACAGATACGCAGTATTTT. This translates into CASSFTLASTDTQYF.

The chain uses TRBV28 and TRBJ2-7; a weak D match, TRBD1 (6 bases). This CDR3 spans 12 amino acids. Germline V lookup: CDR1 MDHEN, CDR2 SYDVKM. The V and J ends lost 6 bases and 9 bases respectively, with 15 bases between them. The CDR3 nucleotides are TGTGCCAGCAGATCCAACTTACAGGGGCAGTACTTC. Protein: CASRSNLQGQYF.